A selection of T cell receptor beta chains follows, all from one sample in a study of PD-1 blockade in classical Hodgkin lymphoma. This table comes from immunoSEQ multiplex PCR, and its TCRdb copy is limited to in-frame clones, with some not included. The table shows around 16,000 clones, with 65% to 80% occurring only once. Sequenced here: CD4+ T cells from blood, sampled before the fourth cycle of nivolumab. These receptors all come from a human donor with classical Hodgkin lymphoma. Both conserved end residues are part of each CDR3. The D gene is left open where the match is weak. A row's size may be missing; if present it is once, few, many or a size class.

size,V,D,J,CDR3,DNA
-,TRBV9,TRBD2,TRBJ2-5,CASSGQLAGSRETQYF,TGTGCCAGCAGCGGCCAACTAGCGGGATCGCGGGAGACCCAGTACTTC
-,TRBV11-2,-,TRBJ1-3,CASSLAGSGNTIYF,TGTGCCAGCAGCTTAGCAGGGAGCGGAAACACCATATATTTT
-,TRBV2,-,TRBJ2-1,CASSEGEQFF,TGTGCCAGCAGTGAAGGTGAGCAGTTCTTC
-,TRBV6-4,-,TRBJ2-2,CASRANTGELFF,TGTGCCAGCAGGGCTAACACCGGGGAGCTGTTTTTT
-,TRBV18,-,TRBJ1-1,CASSRGVATEAFF,TGTGCCAGCTCGAGAGGGGTGGCCACTGAAGCTTTCTTT
-,TRBV28,-,TRBJ2-6,CASSGGGMRANVLTF,TGTGCCAGCAGTGGAGGGGGCATGAGGGCCAACGTCCTGACTTTC
-,TRBV5-1,TRBD2,TRBJ2-1,CASSTGTSGRSEQFF,TGCGCCAGCAGCACAGGGACTAGCGGGAGATCTGAGCAGTTCTTC
-,TRBV5-4,TRBD1,TRBJ2-5,CASSRRQGQETQYF,TGTGCCAGCAGCCGGCGACAGGGACAAGAGACCCAGTACTTC
once,TRBV5-1,-,TRBJ1-1,CASSPRPDTEAFF,TGCGCCAGCAGCCCTAGGCCCGACACTGAAGCTTTCTTT
once,TRBV18,-,TRBJ1-5,CASSPDIQGGNQPQHF,TGTGCCAGCTCACCGGACATCCAAGGGGGCAATCAGCCCCAGCATTTT
-,TRBV5-6,-,TRBJ2-7,CASSLRGGIHEQYF,TGTGCCAGCAGCTTAAGGGGGGGAATCCACGAGCAGTACTTC
-,TRBV19,-,TRBJ1-4,CASSNSGTAFEKLFF,TGTGCCAGTAGTAACTCCGGGACCGCGTTTGAAAAACTGTTTTTT
-,TRBV4-2,-,TRBJ1-1,CASSHYPPNTEAFF,TGTGCCAGCAGCCATTACCCACCGAACACTGAAGCTTTCTTT
-,TRBV11-2,TRBD2,TRBJ2-3,CASNARRGAGALDTQYF,TGTGCCAGCAACGCTAGGCGCGGGGCGGGAGCATTGGATACGCAGTATTTT
-,TRBV4-2,-,TRBJ2-4,CASSQEFTFRGDLAKNIQYF,TGTGCCAGCAGCCAAGAGTTCACCTTTAGGGGGGATCTAGCCAAAAACATTCAGTACTTC
-,TRBV27,-,TRBJ2-7,CASSLGWAIRKGFRHEQYF,TGTGCCAGCAGTTTGGGATGGGCGATAAGAAAGGGGTTCAGACACGAGCAGTACTTC
-,TRBV19,-,TRBJ1-3,CASRLLSSGNTIYF,TGTGCCAGTAGGTTGCTGAGCTCTGGAAACACCATATATTTT
-,TRBV5-8,-,TRBJ1-3,CASSSPFGGNTIYF,TGTGCCAGCAGCTCACCTTTCGGGGGAAACACCATATATTTT
-,TRBV5-1,TRBD2,TRBJ2-3,CASSPGLAGVETDTQYF,TGCGCCAGCAGCCCGGGACTAGCGGGAGTTGAGACAGATACGCAGTATTTT
once,TRBV10-3,TRBD2,TRBJ2-7,CAICRLAGDEQYF,TGTGCCATCTGCCGACTAGCGGGAGACGAGCAGTACTTC
-,TRBV10-3,-,TRBJ1-1,CATRDIPNTEAFF,TGTGCCACCAGGGACATTCCGAACACTGAAGCTTTCTTT
-,TRBV21-1,-,TRBJ1-5,CASSRGNGNQPQHF,TGTGCCAGCAGCCGAGGGAACGGCAATCAGCCCCAGCATTTT
-,TRBV6-1,-,TRBJ2-1,CASSLTGPNEQFF,TGTGCCAGCAGCCTGACAGGCCCCAATGAGCAGTTCTTC
-,TRBV4-1,-,TRBJ1-1,CASSQPVVGTPEAFF,TGCGCCAGCAGCCAGCCTGTGGTGGGGACCCCTGAAGCTTTCTTT
-,TRBV5-5,-,TRBJ2-3,CASSLDPWGADTQYF,TGTGCCAGCAGCTTGGATCCCTGGGGGGCAGATACGCAGTATTTT
few,TRBV7-2,-,TRBJ2-1,CASSWTGGNEQFF,TGTGCCAGCAGCTGGACGGGCGGGAATGAGCAGTTCTTC
-,TRBV4-1,-,TRBJ1-1,CASSLSSQGGWTEAFF,TGCGCCAGCAGCCTTTCTTCACAGGGAGGTTGGACTGAAGCTTTCTTT
once,TRBV5-1,TRBD1,TRBJ1-1,CASSLGQGRLNTEAFF,TGCGCCAGCAGCTTGGGACAGGGCCGGTTGAACACTGAAGCTTTCTTT
few,TRBV14,-,TRBJ1-5,CASSGLGGQPQHF,TGTGCCAGCAGCGGACTAGGGGGTCAGCCCCAGCATTTT
-,TRBV29-1,-,TRBJ1-1,CSGYLINTEAFF,TGCAGCGGTTACTTGATCAACACTGAAGCTTTCTTT
-,TRBV28,TRBD1,TRBJ1-2,CASSLAGGTYGYTF,TGTGCCAGCAGTTTAGCAGGGGGTACCTATGGCTACACCTTC
-,TRBV5-1,-,TRBJ1-1,CASSLSGSLNTEAFF,TGCGCCAGCAGCTTGTCGGGCAGCCTGAACACTGAAGCTTTCTTT
-,TRBV6-5,TRBD1,TRBJ1-2,CAIRGRGRYGYTF,TGTGCCATCCGGGGCAGGGGGAGGTATGGCTACACCTTC
once,TRBV9,-,TRBJ2-2,CASSVVGIGELFF,TGTGCCAGCAGCGTAGTAGGGATCGGGGAGCTGTTTTTT
-,TRBV5-1,TRBD2,TRBJ2-1,CASSPDSGLSYNEQFF,TGCGCCAGCAGCCCCGATAGCGGGCTCTCCTACAATGAGCAGTTCTTC
-,TRBV6-5,TRBD2,TRBJ2-1,CASRTLAGGNNEQFF,TGTGCCAGCAGGACCCTAGCGGGAGGAAATAATGAGCAGTTCTTC
-,TRBV18,TRBD2,TRBJ2-1,CASSPPGTSVYNEQFF,TGTGCCAGCTCACCACCCGGGACTAGCGTCTACAATGAGCAGTTCTTC
-,TRBV11-2,-,TRBJ2-7,CASSLAGPPYEQYF,TGTGCCAGCAGCTTAGCAGGCCCCCCCTACGAGCAGTACTTC
-,TRBV30,TRBD2,TRBJ2-7,CAAASGISYEQYF,TGTGCTGCCGCTAGCGGGATATCCTACGAGCAGTACTTC
once,TRBV19,-,TRBJ2-1,CASSPQGNGEQFF,TGTGCCAGTAGTCCCCAGGGTAATGGTGAGCAGTTCTTC
-,TRBV18,-,TRBJ2-1,CASSPPLALEQFF,TGTGCCAGCTCACCACCGCTCGCCTTAGAGCAGTTCTTC
-,TRBV10-3,TRBD2,TRBJ2-1,CAISGTSGMYEQFF,TGTGCCATCAGTGGAACTAGCGGGATGTATGAGCAGTTCTTC
few,TRBV18,-,TRBJ2-5,CASSPPGSRPQETQYF,TGTGCCAGCTCACCACCGGGATCCAGGCCGCAAGAGACCCAGTACTTC
-,TRBV19,-,TRBJ1-3,CASSSRSTVPSGNTIYF,TGTGCCAGTAGCAGCCGGTCGACAGTGCCCTCTGGAAACACCATATATTTT
-,TRBV27,TRBD1,TRBJ1-2,CASSLGTEANYGYTF,TGTGCCAGCAGTTTAGGGACAGAAGCTAACTATGGCTACACCTTC
few,TRBV7-9,-,TRBJ1-4,CASSLVGAKEKLFF,TGTGCCAGCAGCTTAGTGGGGGCAAAAGAAAAACTGTTTTTT
few,TRBV6-5,TRBD2,TRBJ2-1,CASSYRTSGSGEQFF,TGTGCCAGCAGTTATCGGACTAGCGGGAGTGGGGAGCAGTTCTTC
-,TRBV6-5,TRBD2,TRBJ2-3,CASSYSLAGGTDTQYF,TGTGCCAGCAGTTACTCACTAGCGGGAGGCACAGATACGCAGTATTTT
-,TRBV5-1,TRBD2,TRBJ2-3,CASSLGTSVADTQYF,TGCGCCAGCAGCTTAGGGACTAGCGTTGCAGATACGCAGTATTTT
-,TRBV6-5,-,TRBJ2-3,CASSYSIGKGDTQYF,TGTGCCAGCAGTTACTCGATCGGGAAAGGAGATACGCAGTATTTT
-,TRBV12-2,-,TRBJ1-5,CASRLAHRSVYSNQPQHF,TGTGCAAGTCGCTTAGCCCACAGAAGCGTTTATAGCAATCAGCCCCAGCATTTT
-,TRBV4-2,TRBD1,TRBJ2-2,CASRGTGQGSHPQNTGELFF,TGTGCCAGCAGGGGCACCGGACAGGGGTCCCACCCGCAGAACACCGGGGAGCTGTTTTTT
-,TRBV6-1,-,TRBJ2-3,CASSEPVGGTDTQYF,TGTGCCAGCAGTGAACCGGTGGGAGGCACAGATACGCAGTATTTT